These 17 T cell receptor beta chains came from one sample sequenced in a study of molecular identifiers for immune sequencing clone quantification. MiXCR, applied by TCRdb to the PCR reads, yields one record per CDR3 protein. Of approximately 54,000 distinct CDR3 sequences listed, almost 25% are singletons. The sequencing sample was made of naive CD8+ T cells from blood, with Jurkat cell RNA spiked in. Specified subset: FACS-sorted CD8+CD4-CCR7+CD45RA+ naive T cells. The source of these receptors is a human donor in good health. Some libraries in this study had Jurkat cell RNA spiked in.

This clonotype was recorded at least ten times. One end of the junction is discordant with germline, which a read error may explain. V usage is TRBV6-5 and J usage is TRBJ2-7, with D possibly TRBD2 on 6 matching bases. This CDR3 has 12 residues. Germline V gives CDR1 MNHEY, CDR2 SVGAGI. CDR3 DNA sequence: TGTGCCAGCAGTCACTCGGGAGCCGAGCAGTACTTC. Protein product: CASSHSGAEQYF.

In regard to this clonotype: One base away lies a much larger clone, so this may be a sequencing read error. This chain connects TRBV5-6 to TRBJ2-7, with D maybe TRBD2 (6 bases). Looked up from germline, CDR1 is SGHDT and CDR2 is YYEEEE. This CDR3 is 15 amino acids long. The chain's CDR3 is CASNLGGGASYEQYF. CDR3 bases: TGTGCCAGCAACTTGGGCGGCGGGGCCTCCTACGAGCAGTACTTC.

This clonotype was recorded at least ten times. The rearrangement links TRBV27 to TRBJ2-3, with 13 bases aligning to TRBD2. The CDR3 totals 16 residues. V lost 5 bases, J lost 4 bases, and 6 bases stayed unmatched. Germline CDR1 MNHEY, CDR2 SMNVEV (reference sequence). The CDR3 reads CASSETLAGGPDTQYF. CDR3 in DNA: TGTGCCAGCAGTGAGACACTAGCGGGGGGGCCAGATACGCAGTATTTT.

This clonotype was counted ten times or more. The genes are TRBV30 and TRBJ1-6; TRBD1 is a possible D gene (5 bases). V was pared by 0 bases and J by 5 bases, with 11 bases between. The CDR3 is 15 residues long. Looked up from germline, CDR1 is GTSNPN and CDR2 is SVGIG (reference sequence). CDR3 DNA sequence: TGTGCCTGGAGTGTCGTGGCAGGGAATAATTCACCCCTCCACTTT. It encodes CAWSVVAGNNSPLHF.

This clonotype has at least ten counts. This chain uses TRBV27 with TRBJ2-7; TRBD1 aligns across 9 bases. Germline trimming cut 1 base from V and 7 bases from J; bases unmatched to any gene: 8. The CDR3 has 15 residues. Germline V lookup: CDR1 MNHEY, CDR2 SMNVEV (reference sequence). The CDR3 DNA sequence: TGTGCCAGCAGTTTATTCGGGACAGGGTTTTCGGAGCAGTACTTC. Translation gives CASSLFGTGFSEQYF.

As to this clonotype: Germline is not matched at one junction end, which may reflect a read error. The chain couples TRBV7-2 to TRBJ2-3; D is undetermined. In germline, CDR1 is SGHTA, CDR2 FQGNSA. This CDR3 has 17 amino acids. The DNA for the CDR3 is TGTGCCCGCAGCTTACCCCGCGCAGTGGTTGGCGTAGATACGCAGTATTTT. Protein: CARSLPRAVVGVDTQYF.

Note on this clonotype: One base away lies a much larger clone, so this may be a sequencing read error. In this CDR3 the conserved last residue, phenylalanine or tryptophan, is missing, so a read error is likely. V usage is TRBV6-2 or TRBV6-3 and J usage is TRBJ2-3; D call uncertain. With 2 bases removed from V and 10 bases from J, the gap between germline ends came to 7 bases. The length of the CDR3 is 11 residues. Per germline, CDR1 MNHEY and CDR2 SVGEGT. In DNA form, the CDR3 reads TGTGCCAGCAGTTACCCTCCTGCGCAGTATTCT. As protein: CASSYPPAQYS.

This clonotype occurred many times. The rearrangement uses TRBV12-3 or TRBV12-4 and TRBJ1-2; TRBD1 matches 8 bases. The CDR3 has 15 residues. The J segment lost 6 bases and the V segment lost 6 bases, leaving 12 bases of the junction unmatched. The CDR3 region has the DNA TGTGCCAGCAGGACAGCCGGGACAGGTGCCCATGGCTACACCTTC. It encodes CASRTAGTGAHGYTF.

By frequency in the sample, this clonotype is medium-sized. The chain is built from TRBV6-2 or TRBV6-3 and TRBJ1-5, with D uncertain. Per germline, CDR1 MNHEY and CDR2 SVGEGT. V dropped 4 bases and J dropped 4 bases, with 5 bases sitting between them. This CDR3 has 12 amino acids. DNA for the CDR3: TGTGCCAGCAGTTTGGGGAATCAGCCCCAGCATTTT. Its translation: CASSLGNQPQHF.

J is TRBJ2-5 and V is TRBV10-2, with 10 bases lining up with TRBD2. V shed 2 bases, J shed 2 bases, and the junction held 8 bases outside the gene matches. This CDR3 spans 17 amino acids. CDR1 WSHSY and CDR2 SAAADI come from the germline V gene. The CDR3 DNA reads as TGCGCCAGCAGTGAGACAACTAGCGGGGTATGGCAAGAGACCCAGTACTTC. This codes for CASSETTSGVWQETQYF.

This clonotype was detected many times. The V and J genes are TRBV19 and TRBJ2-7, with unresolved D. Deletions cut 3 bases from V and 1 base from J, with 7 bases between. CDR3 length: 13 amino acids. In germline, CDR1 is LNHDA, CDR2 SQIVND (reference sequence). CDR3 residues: CASSMQISYEQYF. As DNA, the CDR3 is TGTGCCAGTAGTATGCAGATATCCTACGAGCAGTACTTC.

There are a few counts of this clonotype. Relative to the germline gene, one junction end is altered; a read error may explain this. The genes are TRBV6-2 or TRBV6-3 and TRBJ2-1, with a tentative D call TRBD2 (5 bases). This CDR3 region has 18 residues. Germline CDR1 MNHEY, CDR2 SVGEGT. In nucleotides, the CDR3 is TGTGCCAGCAGTTACTCGATGGCTAGCAGGATCTCCTACAATGAGCAGTGCTTC. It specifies CASSYSMASRISYNEQCF.

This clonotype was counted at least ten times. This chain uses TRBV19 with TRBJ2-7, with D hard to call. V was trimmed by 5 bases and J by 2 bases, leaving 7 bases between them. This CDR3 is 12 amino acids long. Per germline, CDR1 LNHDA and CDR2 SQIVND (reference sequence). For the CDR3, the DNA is TGTGCCAGTAGTCCCGGCGCCTACGAGCAGTACTTC. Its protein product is CASSPGAYEQYF.

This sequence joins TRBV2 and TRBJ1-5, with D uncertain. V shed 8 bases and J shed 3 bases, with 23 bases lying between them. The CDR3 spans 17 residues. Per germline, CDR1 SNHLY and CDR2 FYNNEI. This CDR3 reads CASASLTKSGSNQPQHF. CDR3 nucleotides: TGTGCCAGCGCATCACTAACAAAGAGTGGTTCCAATCAGCCCCAGCATTTT.

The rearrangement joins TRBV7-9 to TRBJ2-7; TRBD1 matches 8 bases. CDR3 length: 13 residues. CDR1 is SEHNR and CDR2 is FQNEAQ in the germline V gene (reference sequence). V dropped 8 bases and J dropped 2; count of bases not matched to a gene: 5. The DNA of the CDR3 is TGTGCCAGCGAGGGGACAGGCGCCTACGAGCAGTACTTC. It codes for CASEGTGAYEQYF.

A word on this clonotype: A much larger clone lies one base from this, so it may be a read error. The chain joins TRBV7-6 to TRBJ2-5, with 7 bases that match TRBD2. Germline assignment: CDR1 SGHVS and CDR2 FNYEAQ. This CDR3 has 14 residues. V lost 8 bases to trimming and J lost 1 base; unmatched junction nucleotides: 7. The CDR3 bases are TGTGCCAGCGCAATACTAGCGATCCAAGAGACCCAGTACTTC. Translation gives CASAILAIQETQYF.

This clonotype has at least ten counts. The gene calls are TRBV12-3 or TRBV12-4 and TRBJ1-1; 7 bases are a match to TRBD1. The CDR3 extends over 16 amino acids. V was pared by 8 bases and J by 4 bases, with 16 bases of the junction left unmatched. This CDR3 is CASGSGGLISFTEAFF. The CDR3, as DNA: TGTGCCAGCGGTTCAGGGGGGCTGATTTCGTTCACTGAAGCTTTCTTT.